A selection of T cell receptor beta chains follows, all from one sample in a study of blood T cell repertoires in COVID-19. This table comes from immunoSEQ multiplex PCR, and its TCRdb copy is limited to in-frame clones, with some not included. The repertoire holds about 150,000 clones, about 80% seen once, with 7% to 10% in the top ten. What was sequenced was PBMCs or T cells enriched from blood (not recorded which). These TCRs come from a man between 45 and 60 years old who had recovered from COVID-19. CDR3s include the opening cysteine and the closing phenylalanine or tryptophan. The D gene is left open where the match is weak. Clone size appears in some rows only: once, few, many, or a class for an expanded clone.

>.|TRBV2|TRBJ2-6|.
CASSTSSGANVLTF
TGTGCCAGCAGCACTAGCAGCGGGGCCAACGTCCTGACTTTC
>.|TRBV29-1|TRBJ2-3|TRBD2
CSVEVGLAGFGPDTQYF
TGCAGCGTTGAAGTTGGACTAGCGGGCTTTGGTCCAGATACGCAGTATTTT
>few|TRBV19|TRBJ2-7|.
CASSRLSGEQYF
TGTGCCAGTAGTAGGCTCTCTGGCGAGCAGTACTTC
>.|TRBV6-4|TRBJ1-2|.
CASSRDRQGYGYTF
TGTGCCAGCAGTCGAGACAGGCAGGGCTATGGCTACACCTTC
>.|TRBV2|TRBJ1-2|.
CASSELGTIYGYTF
TGTGCCAGCAGTGAATTAGGGACAATCTATGGCTACACCTTC
>.|TRBV2|TRBJ1-4|TRBD1
CASRDDRVNEKLFF
TGTGCCAGCAGGGACGACAGGGTTAATGAAAAACTGTTTTTT
>.|TRBV18|TRBJ2-1|TRBD1
CASSPPHGTGNPHEQFF
TGTGCCAGCTCACCACCACATGGGACAGGGAACCCCCATGAGCAGTTCTTC
>.|TRBV5-6|TRBJ1-3|.
CASSWWAGAGGNTIYF
TGTGCCAGCAGCTGGTGGGCTGGGGCCGGGGGAAACACCATATATTTT
>.|TRBV6-2/TRBV6-3|TRBJ2-2|.
CASSPIGITGELFF
TGTGCCAGCAGCCCGATCGGTATCACCGGGGAGCTGTTTTTT
>.|TRBV12-3/TRBV12-4|TRBJ1-2|.
CASSYQGGGYTF
TGTGCCAGCAGTTATCAGGGCGGAGGCTACACCTTC
>.|TRBV6-2/TRBV6-3|TRBJ1-2|.
CASSFDSYGYTF
TGTGCCAGCAGTTTCGACAGCTATGGCTACACCTTC
>.|TRBV5-4|TRBJ1-6|.
CASSDRARSPLHF
TGTGCCAGTTCGGACAGAGCCAGATCACCCCTCCACTTT
>.|TRBV4-3|TRBJ1-2|TRBD1
CASSQDPKTGGRYGYTF
TGCGCCAGCAGCCAAGATCCAAAGACAGGGGGGAGGTATGGCTACACCTTC
>.|TRBV6-1|TRBJ1-1|TRBD1
CASSEQTGGESSAFF
TGTGCCAGCAGTGAGCAGACAGGGGGCGAATCCTCAGCTTTCTTT
>.|TRBV9|TRBJ2-3|TRBD2
CASSPGTSGAGDTQYF
TGTGCCAGCAGCCCAGGGACTAGCGGGGCTGGAGATACGCAGTATTTT
>.|TRBV5-1|TRBJ2-1|.
CASSPRPYNEQFF
TGCGCCAGCAGCCCTAGACCCTACAATGAGCAGTTCTTC
>.|TRBV10-2|TRBJ1-5|.
CASSEGGGGQPQHF
TGCGCCAGCAGTGAGGGAGGCGGGGGTCAGCCCCAGCATTTT
>few|TRBV9|TRBJ2-2|.
CASSTTSGTGELFF
TGTGCCAGCAGCACCACGAGCGGAACCGGGGAGCTGTTTTTT
>.|TRBV1|TRBJ2-2|.
CTSSQDLGHSDGELFF
TGCACCAGCAGCCAAGATCTTGGACACAGTGATGGGGAGCTGTTTTTT
>few|TRBV5-8|TRBJ1-5|TRBD1
CASSLQGAARNQPQHF
TGTGCCAGCAGCTTGCAGGGGGCAGCTCGGAATCAGCCCCAGCATTTT
>.|TRBV18|TRBJ1-2|.
CASSQDLGVPGYTF
TGTGCCAGCTCACAGGACCTAGGGGTCCCTGGCTACACCTTC
>.|TRBV12-5|TRBJ1-3|TRBD1
CASGLAGGDTIYF
TGTGCTAGTGGTTTGGCAGGGGGAGACACCATATATTTT
>.|TRBV7-9|TRBJ2-5|.
CASSLDVGGTALWETQYF
TGTGCCAGCAGCTTAGATGTAGGGGGGACAGCTCTCTGGGAGACCCAGTACTTC
>.|TRBV9|TRBJ2-4|.
CASSVVGQTLAKNIQYF
TGTGCCAGCAGCGTAGTTGGGCAGACACTAGCCAAAAACATTCAGTACTTC
>.|TRBV5-5|TRBJ1-2|.
CASSLRGQLYGYTF
TGTGCCAGCAGCTTGAGAGGTCAGCTCTATGGCTACACCTTC
>.|TRBV24-1|TRBJ2-5|TRBD2
CATSDSRTSLKETQYF
TGTGCCACCAGTGACTCTCGGACTAGCTTGAAAGAGACCCAGTACTTC
>.|TRBV28|TRBJ2-5|.
CASSLGQQETQYF
TGTGCCAGCAGTTTAGGTCAGCAAGAGACCCAGTACTTC
>few|TRBV28|TRBJ1-1|TRBD1
CASSSATGGNTEAFF
TGTGCCAGCAGTTCCGCGACAGGGGGAAACACTGAAGCTTTCTTT
>.|TRBV10-1|TRBJ2-3|.
CASSDHGSTDTQYF
TGCGCCAGCAGTGACCACGGGAGCACAGATACGCAGTATTTT
>.|TRBV30|TRBJ2-1|.
CAWSGQNNEQFF
TGTGCCTGGAGTGGCCAGAACAATGAGCAGTTCTTC
>.|TRBV6-5|TRBJ1-2|TRBD1
CASGTGGTGYTF
TGTGCCAGCGGGACAGGGGGCACCGGCTACACCTTC
>.|TRBV28|TRBJ1-6|TRBD1
CASLGQNNSPLHF
TGTGCCAGCCTGGGACAGAATAATTCACCCCTCCACTTT
>.|TRBV7-2|TRBJ1-6|.
CASSLAFDSPLHF
TGTGCCAGCAGCCTAGCTTTCGATTCACCCCTCCACTTT
>.|TRBV6-5|TRBJ1-4|.
CASSYRGSPTNEKLFF
TGTGCCAGCAGTTACAGGGGCAGCCCAACTAATGAAAAACTGTTTTTT
>.|TRBV6-5|TRBJ1-5|.
CASSNQGNQPQHF
TGTGCCAGCAGTAACCAGGGGAACCAGCCCCAGCATTTT
>.|TRBV27|TRBJ1-3|.
CASSPQMVSGNTIYF
TGTGCCAGCAGTCCCCAGATGGTCTCTGGAAACACCATATATTTT
>.|TRBV30|TRBJ2-1|.
CAWSVLTGRYNEQFF
TGTGCCTGGAGTGTACTGACAGGGAGGTACAATGAGCAGTTCTTC
>.|TRBV3-1/TRBV3-2|TRBJ1-5|.
CASSRTSRDQPQHF
TGTGCCAGCAGCCGCACCTCGAGAGATCAGCCCCAGCATTTT
>.|TRBV27|TRBJ1-1|.
CASTRGGGTEAFF
TGTGCCAGCACCCGGGGAGGGGGCACTGAAGCTTTCTTT
>.|TRBV6-5|TRBJ2-5|.
CASSYPEETQYF
TGTGCCAGCAGTTACCCGGAAGAGACCCAGTACTTC
>.|TRBV5-4|TRBJ1-1|.
CASSSRRGGYSEAFF
TGTGCCAGCAGCTCCCGACGGGGGGGTTATAGTGAAGCTTTCTTT
>once|TRBV25-1|TRBJ2-7|.
CASSHAGYEQYF
TGTGCCAGCAGCCACGCAGGGTACGAGCAGTACTTC
>.|TRBV5-8|TRBJ1-2|.
CASSLAGGVYGYTF
TGTGCCAGCAGCTTGGCGGGGGGTGTCTATGGCTACACCTTC
>.|TRBV10-3|TRBJ1-5|.
CAISEQGDNQPQHF
TGTGCCATCAGTGAACAGGGAGACAATCAGCCCCAGCATTTT
>.|TRBV2|TRBJ2-7|TRBD2
CASSDTSGAHEQYF
TGTGCCAGCAGTGATACTAGCGGGGCGCACGAGCAGTACTTC
>.|TRBV27|TRBJ2-7|.
CASSPPPDNSYEQYF
TGTGCCAGCAGTCCGCCCCCCGACAACTCCTACGAGCAGTACTTC
>.|TRBV2|TRBJ2-5|.
CASLNVETQYF
TGTGCCAGCCTAAACGTAGAGACCCAGTACTTC
>few|TRBV18|TRBJ1-6|.
CASSPEVQSPLHF
TGTGCCAGCTCACCGGAGGTGCAGTCACCCCTCCACTTT
>once|TRBV20-1|TRBJ2-1|TRBD2
CSASILAGPNEQFF
TGCAGTGCTAGTATTCTAGCGGGGCCCAATGAGCAGTTCTTC
>few|TRBV6-2/TRBV6-3|TRBJ2-3|TRBD2
CASSYSSGGPTDTQYF
TGTGCCAGCAGTTACTCAAGCGGGGGGCCCACAGATACGCAGTATTTT
>.|TRBV9|TRBJ1-5|TRBD1
CASSLQGAGQPQHF
TGTGCCAGCAGCCTACAGGGGGCAGGGCAGCCCCAGCATTTT
>.|TRBV19|TRBJ1-1|TRBD1
CASSRQGDTEAFF
TGTGCCAGTAGTCGACAGGGGGACACTGAAGCTTTCTTT
>.|TRBV18|TRBJ2-7|TRBD1
CASSPPGTGLGWEQYF
TGTGCCAGCTCACCACCTGGGACAGGGTTGGGCTGGGAGCAGTACTTC
>once|TRBV5-3|TRBJ1-2|TRBD1
CARSPTGGGYTF
TGTGCCAGAAGTCCTACAGGGGGCGGCTACACCTTC